This T cell receptor (beta chain) was found in a study of cytomegalovirus exposure and HLA in healthy donors. Remarks on this clone: What it recognizes is unknown.

Both 60 Vbeta primers and 13 Jbeta primers went into the PCR. Profiling relied on immunoSEQ multiplex PCR, and the TCRdb table lists in-frame clones only, not all of them. The sample includes approximately 150,000 clones, over 65% of them seen just once. General observations from the study: Within an earlier analysis, most TCR beta V segments proved productive either about 90% or about 30% of the time. The only immune exposure information that was available was CMV serostatus.

This CDR3 comprises 13 residues. Trimming took off 4 bases at V and 3 bases at J, with 9 bases between the two ends. The germline CDR1 and CDR2 sequences are SNHLY and FYNNEI. The receptor comes from a female donor in good health and CMV-seronegative. The rearrangement links TRBV2 to TRBJ1-1; the D is unclear. The sample taken for sequencing was PBMCs. For the CDR3, the DNA is TGTGCCAGCAGTGTCATGAGGGACACTGAAGCTTTCTTT. Translating it yields CASSVMRDTEAFF.